One sample yielded the 29 T cell receptor beta chains listed below, sequenced in a study of molecular identifiers for immune sequencing clone quantification. TCRdb re-analysed the PCR reads in MiXCR, keeping a single row per CDR3 protein. The top ten hold approximately 0.84% of the sample, which has a few hundred thousand distinct CDR3 sequences, 20% to 25% seen once. The sequencing input was naive CD8+ T cells from blood, with Jurkat cell RNA spiked in. Subset here: FACS-sorted CD8+CD4-CCR7+CD45RA+ naive T cells. These receptors all come from a human donor in good health. Some libraries in this study had Jurkat cell RNA spiked in.

Details on this clonotype: It may be a read error: a sequence one base away is much more abundant. The V call is TRBV29-1, the J call TRBJ2-7, with D perhaps TRBD2 (5 bases). CDR3 length: 13 amino acids. The germline V gene has CDR1 SQVTM and CDR2 ANQGSEA. The CDR3 spells CSVAASGDYGQYF. The CDR3 DNA sequence: TGCAGCGTTGCCGCCAGCGGAGACTACGGGCAGTACTTC.

V is TRBV19 and J is TRBJ2-3, with TRBD2 matching over 7 bases. Trimming cost V 11 bases and J 6 bases; bases outside gene matches: 8. CDR1 is LNHDA and CDR2 is SQIVND in the germline V gene (reference sequence). The CDR3 is made up of 12 amino acids. Here the CDR3 reads CAGREAGDTQYF. The CDR3 bases are TGTGCCGGTCGGGAGGCAGGGGATACGCAGTATTTT.

The chain joins TRBV5-6 to TRBJ2-3; TRBD2 matches 7 bases. Trimming removed 7 bases from V and 6 bases from J; junction bases left unmatched: 11. CDR1 and CDR2 from the germline V gene are SGHDT and YYEEEE. The CDR3 spans 14 residues. In DNA form, the CDR3 reads TGTGCCAGCGCGAGTGGACTAGGGTGGGATACGCAGTATTTT. Translating gives CASASGLGWDTQYF.

This clonotype showed up just a few times. The chain uses TRBV27 and TRBJ2-6; the D is unclear. V dropped 2 bases and J dropped 0 bases, with 8 bases sitting between them. Germline CDR1 is MNHEY and CDR2 is SMNVEV (reference sequence). The length of the CDR3 is 16 residues. The CDR3 here is CASSLISPSGANVLTF. Written as DNA, the CDR3 is TGTGCCAGCAGTTTAATCTCGCCCTCTGGGGCCAACGTCCTGACTTTC.

This clonotype occurred many times. The V and J genes are TRBV28 and TRBJ1-5; D is perhaps TRBD1 (5 bases). V was trimmed by 6 bases and J by 4 bases, leaving 10 bases between them. In germline, CDR1 is MDHEN, CDR2 SYDVKM. The CDR3 extends over 13 amino acids. This CDR3 is CASSIGANQPQHF. CDR3 nucleotides: TGTGCCAGCAGCATCGGGGCAAATCAGCCCCAGCATTTT.

This clonotype was seen more than once but under ten times. The gene calls are TRBV5-8 and TRBJ2-5; perhaps TRBD1 as D (6 bases). CDR1 and CDR2 from the germline V gene are SGHTS and YDEGEE. V was cut by 1 base and J by 4 bases, with 23 bases left in between. The CDR3 is made up of 18 amino acids. CDR3 DNA sequence: TGTGCCAGCAGCTTGCGCGGGTACAGGGACGATTTTGGAGAGACCCAGTACTTC. This codes for CASSLRGYRDDFGETQYF. Full variable domain (rest looked up from reference TRBV5-8 and TRBJ2-5): EAGVTQSPTHLIKTRGQQATLRCSPISGHTSVYWYQQALGLGLQFLLWYDEGEERNRGNFPPRFSGRQFPNYSSELNVNALELEDSALYLCASSLRGYRDDFGETQYFGPGTRLLVL.

This clonotype was seen many times. The J gene is TRBJ1-5, the V gene TRBV19, with D possibly TRBD1 on 5 matching bases. Per the germline V gene, CDR1 is LNHDA and CDR2 is SQIVND (reference sequence). V was pared by 5 bases and J by 3 bases, with 14 bases between. This CDR3 comprises 15 residues. Here the CDR3 DNA reads TGTGCCAGTAGTTCGTACTCAGGGCTCAATCAGCCCCAGCATTTT. Its translation is CASSSYSGLNQPQHF.

The chain recombines TRBV2 with TRBJ1-5; D possibly corresponds to TRBD1 (5 bases). CDR3 size: 14 residues. Germline V CDR1 and CDR2: SNHLY, FYNNEI. Trimming removed 0 bases from V and 5 bases from J, with 8 bases in between. The CDR3 sequence: CASSEASGYQPQHF. Written as DNA, the CDR3 is TGTGCCAGCAGTGAAGCTTCAGGGTATCAGCCCCAGCATTTT.

This clonotype occurred a few times. The chain uses TRBV6-2 or TRBV6-3 and TRBJ2-5; D is tentatively TRBD1 or TRBD2 (5 bases each). CDR3 length equals 15 residues. V dropped 5 bases and J dropped 2 bases, with 15 bases sitting between them. Germline values: CDR1 MNHEY, CDR2 SVGEGT. The DNA of the CDR3 is TGTGCCAGCAGTCGGCAGACTTGGGGGCAAGAGACCCAGTACTTC. It specifies CASSRQTWGQETQYF.

The chain carries TRBV7-8 and TRBJ1-4; D not certain. The CDR3 is 14 amino acids. The V gene lost 0 bases and the J gene lost 4 bases, with 6 bases spanning the gap. Germline V gene data show CDR1 as SGHVS and CDR2 as FQNEAQ. In DNA, the CDR3 is TGTGCCAGCAGCTTAGCTCAGTATAATGAAAAACTGTTTTTT. This codes for CASSLAQYNEKLFF.

This clonotype was found many times. The rearrangement uses TRBV12-3 or TRBV12-4 and TRBJ2-5; D gene ambiguous. CDR3 length: 12 amino acids. The V end lost 6 bases, the J end lost 4 bases, and 9 bases lay between the germline ends. CDR3 coding DNA: TGTGCCAGCAGCCCCGAAGGAGAGACCCAGTACTTC. Protein product: CASSPEGETQYF.

This clonotype has at least ten counts. The chain employs TRBV7-2 and TRBJ2-3; D possibly corresponds to TRBD1 (6 bases). Germline V gene sequence: CDR1 SGHTA, CDR2 FQGNSA. This CDR3 comprises 13 residues. V was cut by 2 bases and J by 5 bases, with 8 bases left in between. CDR3 in DNA: TGTGCCAGCAGCTTATTGGGACAAGATACGCAGTATTTT. Protein: CASSLLGQDTQYF.

A few counts support this clonotype. CDR3 sequence: CASSDSVEQYF. The CDR3 region has the DNA TGTGCCAGCAGTGATTCAGTTGAGCAGTACTTC. The chain recombines TRBV25-1 with TRBJ2-7, with D uncertain. Germline V gene data show CDR1 as MGHDK and CDR2 as SYGVNS. V dropped 3 bases and J dropped 7 bases, with 7 bases sitting between them. The CDR3 consists of 11 residues.

Only a few counts were recorded for this clonotype. The rearrangement uses TRBV2 and TRBJ2-7; D remains unclear. The CDR3 covers 14 residues. From germline, CDR1 is SNHLY and CDR2 FYNNEI. Trimming removed 3 bases at V and 3 bases at J, with 12 bases between. The CDR3 loop reads CASSESRRFYEQYF. DNA for the CDR3: TGTGCCAGCAGTGAGTCGCGCAGGTTCTACGAGCAGTACTTC.

This clonotype was recorded at least ten times. The gene calls are TRBV2 and TRBJ1-4; perhaps TRBD1 as D (5 bases). The germline CDR1 and CDR2 sequences are SNHLY and FYNNEI. This CDR3 is 14 amino acids long. V lost 3 bases and J 3 bases, leaving 8 bases between the germline ends. CDR3 region: CASSDRDPNEKLFF. For the CDR3, the DNA is TGTGCCAGCAGTGACAGGGATCCTAATGAAAAACTGTTTTTT.

This clonotype was picked up a small number of times. Here the CDR3 reads CASSSLGGNQPQHF. In DNA, the CDR3 is TGTGCCAGCAGCTCGCTCGGGGGTAATCAGCCCCAGCATTTT. This chain joins TRBV2 and TRBJ1-5, with D perhaps matching TRBD1 (5 bases). The CDR3 sequence is 14 residues long. Germline CDR1 reads SNHLY; CDR2 reads FYNNEI. V was clipped by 6 bases and J by 4 bases, with 13 bases between them.

This clonotype was seen ten or more times. The chain links TRBV4-3 to TRBJ2-7, with TRBD1 identical over 8 bases. The CDR3 sequence is 13 residues long. From germline, CDR1 is LGHNA and CDR2 YSLEER. V trimming: 4 bases; J trimming: 5 bases; junction bases outside the gene matches: 4. CDR3 nucleotide sequence: TGCGCCAGCAGCCGGGACAGGTATGACGAGCAGTACTTC. The encoded protein is CASSRDRYDEQYF.

As for this clonotype: The junction shows a germline mismatch at one end, possibly a read error. This chain connects TRBV9 to TRBJ2-5; 7 nucleotides align to TRBD1. This CDR3 contains 16 residues. CDR1 SGDLS and CDR2 YYNGEE come from the germline V gene. Here the CDR3 DNA reads TGTGCCAGCAGCGTAGGCCACTCAACAGGGGTAGAGGCCCAGTACTTC. It codes for CASSVGHSTGVEAQYF.

A few counts support this clonotype. V and J are TRBV11-2 and TRBJ2-2, with 10 bases matching TRBD1. Germline lookup yields CDR1 SGHAT and CDR2 FQNNGV. The V segment lost 5 bases and the J segment 0 bases; nucleotides outside the gene matches: 3. This CDR3 comprises 16 residues. CDR3: CASSTGQGTNTGELFF. DNA of the CDR3: TGTGCCAGCAGCACGGGACAGGGGACGAACACCGGGGAGCTGTTTTTT.

This clonotype was counted at least ten times. The CDR3 region is CATSGQGTTGYEQYF. In DNA, the CDR3 is TGTGCCACCAGCGGACAGGGGACGACAGGCTACGAGCAGTACTTC. The chain carries TRBV15 and TRBJ2-7, with 9 bases aligning to TRBD1. The CDR3 is made up of 15 amino acids. Germline CDR1 LNHNV, CDR2 YYDKDF (reference sequence). V trimming: 5 bases; J trimming: 3 bases; junction bases outside the gene matches: 8.

The chain uses TRBV27 and TRBJ2-1; D is ambiguous. Trimming removed 5 bases from V and 2 bases from J, with 10 bases in between. Germline V CDR1 and CDR2: MNHEY, SMNVEV (reference sequence). This CDR3 is 14 amino acids long. In nucleotides, the CDR3 is TGTGCCAGCAGTGACGGACGGACCTACAATGAGCAGTTCTTC. Its protein product is CASSDGRTYNEQFF.

This chain joins TRBV12-3 or TRBV12-4 and TRBJ2-7; 7 bases line up with TRBD2. The ends lost 0 bases at V and 7 bases at J; junction bases unmatched: 3. The CDR3 runs 13 residues. The CDR3 bases are TGTGCCAGCAGTTTAGCGCTGCGGGGGGAGCAGTACTTC. As protein: CASSLALRGEQYF.

This clonotype was counted between two and nine times. This rearrangement joins TRBV19 to TRBJ1-5, with 11 bases lining up with TRBD1. CDR1 and CDR2 from the germline V gene are LNHDA and SQIVND (reference sequence). The CDR3 totals 19 residues. The V gene end was trimmed by 4 bases and the J gene end by 3 bases; junction bases not matched to a gene: 14. In DNA form, the CDR3 reads TGTGCCAGTAGTACCATGGGTACTCGGACAGGGGGCGTCAATCAGCCCCAGCATTTT. It codes for CASSTMGTRTGGVNQPQHF.

The chain combines TRBV19 with TRBJ2-3; D is undetermined. The CDR3 is made up of 16 amino acids. Looked up from germline, CDR1 is LNHDA and CDR2 is SQIVND (reference sequence). Trimming shortened V by 2 bases and J by 0 bases, and 12 bases separated the two germline ends. CDR3 sequence reads: CASSISISASTDTQYF. CDR3 bases: TGTGCCAGTAGTATAAGCATATCAGCTAGCACAGATACGCAGTATTTT.

In this sample, this clonotype turned up a few times. The chain links TRBV12-3 or TRBV12-4 to TRBJ2-2; D gene unclear. The V gene lost 5 bases and the J gene lost 4 bases, with 11 bases spanning the gap. CDR3 length: 14 amino acids. CDR3 nucleotide sequence: TGTGCCAGCAGTCTGCCCCAGATCACCGGGGAGCTGTTTTTT. Translation: CASSLPQITGELFF.

On this clonotype itself: A single base separates this from a much larger clone, so it may be a read error. The rearrangement uses TRBV7-9 and TRBJ2-5; 12 nucleotides match TRBD2. The length of the CDR3 is 16 residues. CDR1 is SEHNR, CDR2 FQNEAQ, per germline (reference sequence). The CDR3 DNA reads as TGTGCCAGCAGCCAAACTAGCGGGAGGTATCAAGAGGCCCAGTACTTC. Translation: CASSQTSGRYQEAQYF.

The rearrangement uses TRBV27 and TRBJ2-2; the match to TRBD2 covers 12 bases. This CDR3 contains 18 residues. Germline assignment: CDR1 MNHEY and CDR2 SMNVEV (reference sequence). Germline trimming cut 5 bases from V and 3 bases from J; bases unmatched to any gene: 10. In DNA, the CDR3 is TGTGCCAGCAGTCCGAACTATGGACTAGCGGGGTACACCGGGGAGCTGTTTTTT. Translation gives CASSPNYGLAGYTGELFF.

This clonotype has a count of ten or more. The V and J genes are TRBV7-2 and TRBJ2-7; 10 bases are shared with TRBD1. The CDR3 has 14 residues. V was clipped by 7 bases and J by 2 bases; unmatched bases: 5. Germline V gene data show CDR1 as SGHTA and CDR2 as FQGNSA. CDR3 amino acids: CASTTGTGAYEQYF. CDR3 nucleotides: TGTGCCAGCACTACCGGGACAGGGGCCTACGAGCAGTACTTC.

The sample holds a few counts of this clonotype. This chain uses TRBV13 with TRBJ2-6; the D gene is possibly TRBD2 (6 bases). Germline CDR1 is PRHDT and CDR2 is FYEKMQ (reference sequence). This CDR3 is built from 20 residues. Trimming pared 5 bases from V and 0 bases from J, leaving 23 bases between. The CDR3 here is CASSRATEGGPFSGANVLTF. As DNA, the CDR3 is TGTGCCAGCAGCCGAGCGACTGAGGGAGGTCCGTTCTCTGGGGCCAACGTCCTGACTTTC.